This record looks at one TCR beta chain sequence and its context. This clonotype has just a few counts. Its antigen has not been determined. It has no much larger one-base neighbor in the sample; base qualities were not kept. This sample stems from a study of blood T cells in healthy people across ages (dated by TCRdb to the mid-2010s). Notes on the research overall: Template switching captured roughly one uniquely barcoded TCR beta cDNA molecule per two T cells in model experiments. The study measured age-related changes in TCR beta repertoire diversity using deep sequencing normalized with unique cDNA molecular identifiers. The donors were split into four age groups: young (average around 16 years), middle-aged (roughly 40), aged (62) and long-lived (under 85). To avoid experimental bias, donors of different ages were randomly spread across the sequencing lanes. Using the same blood draw, the study looked at two additional independent replicas of 1 million unique cDNA reads for two donors, one aged 18 to 29 and the other aged 80 or older.

Donors were 35 to 40 systemically healthy Caucasian individuals from Russia aged roughly 6 to 90 years. Each donor gave around 9.5 milliliters of peripheral blood, collected into EDTA-treated Vacutainer tubes. Ficoll-Paque density-gradient centrifugation was used to isolate PBMCs, with at least 7 million per sample. Trizol reagent was used to extract total RNA from PBMCs, with at least 5 micrograms per sample. Naive CD45RAhigh/CD27high T cell percentages were measured by flow cytometry on a PBMC aliquot from every donor. Library prep was done by 5' RACE. The sequencer listed for this sample is Illumina HiSeq 2500. The second PCR ran for roughly 6 to 11 cycles and used a J-beta primer mix along with a sample-barcoded 5' primer. Each TCR beta cDNA molecule received a unique molecular identifier from a template-switch 5' adaptor carrying 12 random nucleotides. At least 2.5 million CDR3-containing paired-end reads were obtained from each sample. All of the RNA was converted into first-strand cDNA using the Mint cDNA synthesis kit, with a TRBC-specific oligonucleotide serving as the primer. Following uracil-DNA glycosylase treatment, all cDNA underwent a first 18-cycle PCR with the universal primers M1SS and BC2_uni_R. For the original study's pipeline: For normalization, 1 million high-quality reads were randomly selected from each sample, with every read carrying a distinct molecular identifier. Reads sharing molecular identifiers were discarded rather than binned into consensus sequences. MiTCR, run with a Q25 quality threshold and the strictest error-elimination algorithm, handled CDR3 identification, clonotype clustering and error correction. A nonparametric unseen species model with Euler transformation was used to estimate a lower bound on total TCR beta diversity. TCRdb's own reprocessing of the public reads used fastp at Q25 and MiXCR and kept productive beta chains. Each entry is one CDR3 protein sequence, shown with its most common DNA and genes. These V and J calls are TCRdb output, not the study's own analysis. The sample table records roughly 730,000 distinct CDR3 sequences; about 61% of these occur just once. Roughly 24% of the sample lies in the top ten.

The full study reports these points: The long-lived group showed more naive CD4+ T cells, fewer expanded clones and increased TCR diversity than the aged group, suggesting age selection. Observed TCR beta diversity per million T cells fell roughly linearly with age, and a significant reduction was already apparent by age around 36. Conclusive comparison of naive and antigen-experienced compartments was prevented by the profiling of bulk unsorted PBMCs. The percentage of naive T cells measured by flow cytometry correlated strongly with observed TCR beta diversity. Estimates of total diversity based on one million sequenced T cells were considered lower bounds and underestimates. The CMV infection status of donors was not known, potentially confounding age-related changes in expanded clonotypes.

The specimen sequenced was blood. The TCR was taken from a man aged 40-55 years in good health.

The CDR3 reads as follows: CASSYGWLASGAKNIQYF. The base sequence is TGTGCCAGCAGTTACGGTTGGTTGGCCAGCGGGGCCAAAAACATTCAGTACTTC. The chain was built from TRBV6-5 and TRBJ2-4; a tentative D call is TRBD2 (6 bases match). Based on the germline V gene, the CDR1 and CDR2 sequences are MNHEY and SVGAGI. V drops 2 bases and J drops 1 base, leaving 18 bases in between. The CDR3 contains 18 residues, cysteine and phenylalanine counted. The sequence is cut down to CDR3 DNA, 54 bases in frame from base 1.